These 12 T cell receptor beta chains were sequenced from one sample in a study of blood T cells in healthy people across ages. The use of a sample-barcoded 5' primer and a J-beta primer mix characterized a second PCR of roughly 6 to 11 cycles. TCRdb independently ran MiXCR on the 5' RACE reads; one entry per CDR3 protein. Of roughly 700,000 distinct CDR3 sequences in the sample, approximately 49% were seen once. The material sequenced was blood. Source of these receptors: a woman aged 55 to 70 in good health.

This chain connects TRBV5-1 to TRBJ1-2; TRBD1 matches at 9 bases. The CDR3 extends over 13 amino acids. V lost 4 bases, J lost 6 bases, and 4 bases stayed unmatched. Looked up from germline, CDR1 is SGHRS and CDR2 is YFSETQ. This CDR3 is CASSATGGDGYTF. CDR3 coding DNA: TGCGCCAGCAGCGCCACAGGGGGCGATGGCTACACCTTC.

V usage is TRBV4-3 and J usage is TRBJ2-3; 7 bases are shared with TRBD1. From germline, CDR1 is LGHNA and CDR2 YSLEER. This CDR3 is 15 amino acids long. The junction had 7 bases not matched to a gene; V was cut back by 4 bases and J by 3 bases. The CDR3 region has the DNA TGCGCCAGCAGCCTTGACAGGGCGAGGACAGATACGCAGTATTTT. It translates to CASSLDRARTDTQYF.

The genes are TRBV6-6 and TRBJ2-5; 9 nucleotides agree with TRBD1. The better agreement between TRBJ2-7 and the DNA end casts doubt on the J call. The CDR3 totals 16 residues. CDR1 and CDR2 (germline): MNHNY, SVGAGI (reference sequence). The CDR3 spells CASSARQGGPAYEQYF. For the CDR3, the DNA is TGTGCCAGCAGTGCGAGACAGGGGGGACCGGCCTACGAGCAGTACTTC.

This clonotype was seen more than once but under ten times. The chain has TRBV29-1 and TRBJ2-1; TRBD2 might be the D (6 bases). The V and J ends lost 7 bases and 9 bases respectively, with 25 bases between them. This CDR3 has 15 amino acids. From germline, CDR1 is SQVTM and CDR2 ANQGSEA. The CDR3 region has the DNA TGCAGCGGTGCGGGTCGGGACTCGGTCGTGGGTGAGCAGTTCTTC. This translates into CSGAGRDSVVGEQFF.

V is TRBV20-1 and J is TRBJ2-4; D is uncertain. V lost 0 bases and J 6 bases, leaving 15 bases between the germline ends. CDR1 DFQATT and CDR2 SNEGSKA come from the germline V gene (reference sequence). CDR3 length: 15 amino acids. The CDR3 is CSARDGGDPRNIQYF. The DNA for the CDR3 is TGCAGTGCTAGAGACGGCGGAGACCCCCGAAACATTCAGTACTTC.

Notes on this clonotype: An end of the junction does not agree with germline; a read error may underlie this. V is TRBV29-1 and J is TRBJ1-1, with a possible D match to TRBD1 (5 bases). The CDR3 loop spans 14 amino acids. Germline CDR1 is SQVTM and CDR2 is ANQGSEA. CDR3 DNA: TGCAGCGTTCCGGGACGTCACTCGAACGCTGAAGCTTTCTTT. Its protein product is CSVPGRHSNAEAFF.

The chain carries TRBV20-1 and TRBJ2-7, with 9 bases identical to TRBD2. This CDR3 has 16 residues. The V and J ends lost 1 base and 2 bases, in that order; junction bases with no gene match: 9. Germline V gives CDR1 DFQATT, CDR2 SNEGSKA (reference sequence). CDR3 DNA sequence: TGCAGTGCTAGAGTAGATGCGGCTAGCGGGACCTACGAGCAGTACTTC. Translating it yields CSARVDAASGTYEQYF.

Notes on this clonotype: One end of the junction does not line up with germline, which may come from a read error. The chain links TRBV5-1 to TRBJ2-3, with 10 bases identical to TRBD2. The CDR3 totals 16 residues. Germline values: CDR1 SGHRS, CDR2 YFSETQ. The CDR3 here is CAGSAGLAESTDTQYF. CDR3 DNA: TGCGCCGGCAGCGCCGGACTAGCGGAAAGCACAGATACGCAGTATTTT.

This clonotype was recorded a few times. The chain uses TRBV29-1 and TRBJ2-4; D is possibly TRBD2 (5 bases). This CDR3 spans 12 amino acids. V was clipped by 5 bases and J by 4 bases, with 9 bases between them. In germline, CDR1 is SQVTM, CDR2 ANQGSEA. CDR3 coding DNA: TGCAGCGTTCGAGAGGGAAAAAACATTCAGTACTTC. It encodes CSVREGKNIQYF.

This rearrangement joins TRBV10-3 to TRBJ2-3; TRBD2 agrees at 8 bases. The CDR3 runs 16 residues. Germline CDR1 reads ENHRY; CDR2 reads SYGVKD. The ends lost 4 bases at V and 2 bases at J; junction bases unmatched: 8. The CDR3 coding sequence is TGTGCCATCAGTGGAGCGGGGGCTACCTCCACAGATACGCAGTATTTT. Residues: CAISGAGATSTDTQYF.

The sample holds a few counts of this clonotype. The chain has TRBV29-1 and TRBJ2-1, with D possibly TRBD2 on 6 matching bases. Germline V gives CDR1 SQVTM, CDR2 ANQGSEA. V lost 4 bases and J 4 bases, leaving 14 bases between the germline ends. This CDR3 contains 14 residues. Written as DNA, the CDR3 is TGCAGCGTTGCGGGGGAACAGAGGTACAATGAGCAGTTCTTC. Translated: CSVAGEQRYNEQFF.

This clonotype was counted a few times. The genes are TRBV5-1 and TRBJ2-7; the D is unclear. The CDR3 is made up of 15 amino acids. The germline CDR1 and CDR2 sequences are SGHRS and YFSETQ. With 1 base removed from V and 7 bases from J, the gap between germline ends came to 18 bases. CDR3 bases: TGCGCCAGCAGCTTGAGGCCGGTTGTTCTTGAAGAGCAGTACTTC. Protein: CASSLRPVVLEEQYF.